This T cell receptor (beta chain) was recovered during a study of blood T cell repertoires in COVID-19. For the study at large: Italy, Spain and the United States were the sources of the convalescent and acute COVID-19 samples. Sources were T cells, B-cell-depleted T cells, or PBMCs; the material itself was cDNA or gDNA.

Authors' methods: Reference gene primer amplification gave estimated nucleated cell counts. Profiled with immunoSEQ multiplex PCR; TCRdb holds only in-frame clones, not every one. The V and J calls and clone size are taken from that table; D and trimming were inferred from the DNA. The data hold a few hundred thousand clones, with about 86% observed a single time. The TCR was taken from a man aged 80 or over with acute or convalescent COVID-19. Sequenced sample: peripheral blood.

In nucleotides, the CDR3 is TGTGCCTTACCTCTCTCCGGGACTAGCGACTCCTACGAGCAGTACTTC. This gives the protein CALPLSGTSDSYEQYF. The rearrangement joins TRBV2 to TRBJ2-7; TRBD2 aligns across 10 bases. The CDR3 consists of 16 residues. With V trimmed by 11 bases and J by 0 bases, 13 bases remained unmatched. CDR1 is SNHLY, CDR2 FYNNEI, per germline.